The 21 T cell receptor beta chains below all came from one sample that was sequenced in a study of neoadjuvant anti-PD-1 for oral cavity cancer. This table comes from immunoSEQ multiplex PCR, and its TCRdb copy is limited to in-frame clones, with some not included. The repertoire holds thousands of clones, over 75% seen once, with less than 3.5% in the top ten. The sequencing here drew on PBMCs, taken before nivolumab (anti-PD-1) treatment. Receptors originate from a person aged 35-79 years with oral cavity squamous cell carcinoma.

This clone was found a few times. This chain connects TRBV10-1 to TRBJ2-7; the match to TRBD1 covers 9 bases. From germline, CDR1 is WNHNN and CDR2 SYGVQD (reference sequence). The V segment lost 3 bases and the J segment 4 bases; nucleotides outside the gene matches: 7. The CDR3 loop spans 15 amino acids. The CDR3 region has the DNA TGCGCCAGCAGTGACACCGGGACAGGGTCATACGAGCAGTACTTC. Amino acids: CASSDTGTGSYEQYF.

The chain couples TRBV6-1 to TRBJ1-2, with unresolved D. V was shortened by 2 bases and J by 12 bases, with 13 bases between the two germline ends. The CDR3 consists of 12 residues. CDR1 is MNHNS, CDR2 SASEGT, per germline. The CDR3 loop is CASSEYPGRNTF. In DNA, the CDR3 is TGTGCCAGCAGTGAATACCCAGGCAGAAACACCTTC.

This rearrangement joins TRBV11-2 to TRBJ2-6; D is undetermined. The CDR3 consists of 15 residues. CDR1 and CDR2 (germline): SGHAT, FQNNGV. Trimming took 1 base from V and 4 from J, leaving 8 bases between them. The chain's CDR3 is CASSLGRPGANVLTF. The CDR3, as DNA: TGTGCCAGCAGCTTAGGACGGCCGGGGGCCAACGTCCTGACTTTC.

This clone appeared once. The gene calls are TRBV9 and TRBJ2-3; possibly TRBD1 for D (6 bases). This CDR3 has 15 residues. CDR1 and CDR2 (germline): SGDLS, YYNGEE. Trimming left V 4 bases short and J 0 bases short, with 12 bases between. The CDR3 spells CASSRQVTSTDTQYF. The CDR3 nucleotides are TGTGCCAGCAGCCGACAGGTAACTAGCACAGATACGCAGTATTTT.

The CDR3 is CATSRGDRGRTEAFF. For the CDR3, the DNA is TGTGCCACCAGCAGAGGGGACAGGGGAAGGACTGAAGCTTTCTTT. This chain joins TRBV15 and TRBJ1-1, with 10 bases fitting TRBD1. Germline CDR1 reads LNHNV; CDR2 reads YYDKDF (reference sequence). J was trimmed by 5 bases and V by 1 base; bases with no gene match: 4. The CDR3 has 15 amino acids.

CDR3 nucleotides: TGCAGCGTCGGGCAGCGGGGGGGCCAAGAGACCCAGTACTTC. Translating gives CSVGQRGGQETQYF. The V and J genes are TRBV29-1 and TRBJ2-5, with 10 bases aligning to TRBD2. CDR1 is SQVTM, CDR2 ANQGSEA, per germline. V gave up 6 bases and J gave up 1 base; unmatched junction bases: 5. The CDR3 is made up of 14 amino acids.

V gene TRBV4-3 combines with J gene TRBJ1-1; D is ambiguous. CDR1 and CDR2 from the germline V gene are LGHNA and YSLEER. This CDR3 comprises 13 residues. V was cut by 3 bases and J by 1 base, with 6 bases left in between. The CDR3 DNA reads as TGCGCCAGCAGCCATGGTGGGAACACTGAAGCTTTCTTT. Translated: CASSHGGNTEAFF.

V is TRBV5-6 and J is TRBJ2-1; 8 nucleotides line up with TRBD1. The CDR3 loop spans 16 amino acids. From germline, CDR1 is SGHDT and CDR2 YYEEEE. J gave up 9 bases and V 4 bases, and 15 bases lay outside the gene matches. The CDR3 sequence: CASSPQEDRVIGEQFF. The CDR3 region has the DNA TGTGCCAGCAGCCCCCAAGAGGACAGGGTGATAGGTGAGCAGTTCTTC.

The chain is built from TRBV19 and TRBJ1-4; D uncertain. Trimming took 6 bases from V and 4 from J, leaving 9 bases between them. CDR3 size: 13 residues. Germline CDR1 and CDR2: LNHDA and SQIVND (reference sequence). CDR3: CASRGQSNEKLFF. CDR3 in DNA: TGTGCCAGTAGGGGTCAGAGTAATGAAAAACTGTTTTTT.

This clone was counted only a few times. This rearrangement joins TRBV28 to TRBJ2-4; TRBD2 matches 9 bases. Per germline, CDR1 MDHEN and CDR2 SYDVKM. Trimming at V came to 5 bases and at J to 0 bases, leaving 2 bases not matched to a gene. This CDR3 has 15 amino acids. DNA of the CDR3: TGTGCCAGCAGTACTAGCGGGCTAGCCAAAAACATTCAGTACTTC. This translates into CASSTSGLAKNIQYF.

Only one count was recorded for this clone. The gene calls are TRBV6-4 and TRBJ2-1; TRBD1 agrees at 9 bases. V lost 3 bases, J lost 7 bases, and 10 bases stayed unmatched. The CDR3 spans 16 residues. Germline V gene sequence: CDR1 MRHNA, CDR2 SNTAGT. The chain's CDR3 is CASSERGGQGGNEQFF. CDR3 bases: TGTGCCAGCAGTGAGAGAGGGGGACAGGGTGGGAATGAGCAGTTCTTC.

This clone appeared a single time. The rearrangement uses TRBV10-1 and TRBJ2-1; TRBD2 agrees at 9 bases. The trim removed 3 bases at V and 9 bases at J, leaving 6 bases unmatched. The V gene's germline CDR1 is WNHNN and CDR2 SYGVQD (reference sequence). CDR3 length: 14 residues. CDR3 sequence: CASSDPAGGREQFF. The CDR3 nucleotides read TGCGCCAGCAGTGACCCAGCGGGGGGACGTGAGCAGTTCTTC.

The chain joins TRBV5-4 to TRBJ1-2; TRBD1 aligns across 7 bases. The V segment lost 0 bases and the J segment 7 bases; nucleotides outside the gene matches: 6. The CDR3 covers 14 residues. CDR1 and CDR2 (germline): SGHNT, YYREEE (reference sequence). The CDR3 region is CASSLGGGAGGYTF. The CDR3 region has the DNA TGTGCCAGCAGCTTGGGAGGGGGCGCGGGTGGCTACACCTTC.

The chain employs TRBV5-6 and TRBJ2-3; unclear D gene. This CDR3 spans 11 amino acids. The germline V gene has CDR1 SGHDT and CDR2 YYEEEE. V was shortened by 6 bases and J by 5 bases, with 7 bases between the two germline ends. CDR3 sequence reads: CASTLGDTQYF. CDR3 nucleotide sequence: TGTGCCAGCACCTTAGGAGATACGCAGTATTTT.

This chain joins TRBV9 and TRBJ2-2; D is uncertain. V shed 3 bases and J shed 3 bases, with 3 bases lying between them. The CDR3 spans 12 residues. The V gene's germline CDR1 is SGDLS and CDR2 YYNGEE. The CDR3 reads CASSAYTGELFF. The CDR3 coding sequence is TGTGCCAGCAGCGCGTACACCGGGGAGCTGTTTTTT.

The CDR3 is CASSFHETQYF. The CDR3 DNA sequence: TGTGCCAGCAGCTTTCACGAGACCCAGTACTTC. The chain joins TRBV5-6 to TRBJ2-5; D unresolved. Germline CDR1 is SGHDT and CDR2 is YYEEEE. The V gene lost 2 bases and the J gene lost 5 bases, with 4 bases spanning the gap. The CDR3 is made up of 11 amino acids.

This clone showed up just a few times. The chain combines TRBV19 with TRBJ1-2; 8 nucleotides align to TRBD1. Germline-derived CDR1 and CDR2 are LNHDA and SQIVND (reference sequence). With V trimmed by 4 bases and J by 2 bases, 6 bases remained unmatched. The CDR3 is 15 residues long. This chain's CDR3 is CASSTGQGSNYGYTF. DNA of the CDR3: TGTGCCAGTAGTACCGGACAGGGTTCGAACTATGGCTACACCTTC.

The CDR3 DNA follows: TGCAGCGTGCAGACAGGAGCTATCCGGGAGACCCAGTACTTC. Translated, it gives CSVQTGAIRETQYF. This chain uses TRBV29-1 with TRBJ2-5; maybe TRBD1 (6 bases). Germline V gene lookup returns CDR1 SQVTM and CDR2 ANQGSEA. V shed 6 bases and J shed 5 bases, with 19 bases lying between them. This CDR3 is built from 14 residues.

The gene calls are TRBV5-1 and TRBJ2-5; 9 bases are a match to TRBD2. Germline CDR1 SGHRS, CDR2 YFSETQ. The CDR3 totals 14 residues. Germline trimming cut 6 bases from V and 2 bases from J; bases unmatched to any gene: 5. CDR3 DNA sequence: TGCGCCAGCACTAGCGGGGCGTCGCAAGAGACCCAGTACTTC. Translation gives CASTSGASQETQYF.

CDR3 bases: TGTGCCAGCAGCCGACAGGGGGGGGGCCCCAGGGAGCTGTTTTTT. Translated: CASSRQGGGPRELFF. The chain employs TRBV7-2 and TRBJ2-2; 9 nucleotides line up with TRBD1. The CDR3 is 15 residues long. Per the germline V gene, CDR1 is SGHTA and CDR2 is FQGNSA. V trimming: 5 bases; J trimming: 9 bases; junction bases outside the gene matches: 10.

This chain links TRBV2 with TRBJ1-2; 7 nucleotides align to TRBD1. This CDR3 contains 13 residues. Germline CDR1 reads SNHLY; CDR2 reads FYNNEI. The V segment lost 0 bases and the J segment 8 bases; nucleotides outside the gene matches: 3. This CDR3 reads CASSEAGTAGYTF. The CDR3 DNA is TGTGCCAGCAGTGAAGCCGGGACAGCCGGCTACACCTTC.